The 13 T cell receptor beta chains reported below all come from one sample, sequenced in a study of cytomegalovirus exposure and HLA in healthy donors. Researchers ran the PCR with 60 Vbeta and 13 Jbeta primers. Using immunoSEQ multiplex PCR, the repertoire was profiled, and TCRdb retains in-frame clones only, with some absent. This sample has 150,000 to 200,000 clones; around 85% occur once, and the top ten carry roughly 8.8%. The sample comprised PBMCs. These receptor sequences come from a man aged 18 to 30 in good health and CMV-seropositive.

The chain uses TRBV9 and TRBJ1-5, with 8 bases that match TRBD1. Germline CDR1 and CDR2: SGDLS and YYNGEE. The CDR3 sequence is 16 residues long. The V gene end was trimmed by 4 bases and the J gene end by 7 bases; junction bases not matched to a gene: 13. The CDR3 bases are TGTGCCAGCAGCTTACAGGGGGAGGGCAGGGGACAGCCCCAGCATTTT. Protein sequence: CASSLQGEGRGQPQHF.

This chain connects TRBV5-6 to TRBJ2-3; tentatively, D is TRBD2 (6 bases). Germline V gene data show CDR1 as SGHDT and CDR2 as YYEEEE. The CDR3 runs to 14 residues. V lost 4 bases and J lost 0, with 9 bases in between. The CDR3 sequence is CASSTGGSTDTQYF. CDR3 DNA sequence: TGTGCCAGCAGCACAGGAGGGAGCACAGATACGCAGTATTTT.

In this sample, this clone turned up once. The chain recombines TRBV6-1 with TRBJ1-4, with D hard to call. Germline loops: CDR1 MNHNS, CDR2 SASEGT. V was cut by 3 bases and J by 6 bases, with 11 bases left in between. The CDR3 totals 14 residues. In DNA form, the CDR3 reads TGTGCCAGCAGTGACGGACTGTTGTATGAAAAACTGTTTTTT. Its protein is CASSDGLLYEKLFF.

Notes on this clone: This sample includes further DNA sequences coding for the same CDR3. This rearrangement joins TRBV6-1 to TRBJ1-6; 7 positions agree with TRBD1. The CDR3 has 19 residues. V shed 2 bases and J 10 bases; nucleotides not matched to a gene: 20. Per the germline V gene, CDR1 is MNHNS and CDR2 is SASEGT. The CDR3 DNA follows: TGTGCCAGCAGTGAATCTTCGTACAGGGGTAGTTTGGTATACTCACCCCTCCACTTT. Protein: CASSESSYRGSLVYSPLHF.

The rearrangement joins TRBV7-6 to TRBJ2-5, with TRBD2 identical over 11 bases. The CDR3 runs to 18 residues. Germline V lookup: CDR1 SGHVS, CDR2 FNYEAQ. V lost 4 bases to trimming and J lost 0 bases; unmatched junction nucleotides: 10. CDR3 DNA: TGTGCCAGCAGCTCGCGTAGCGGGGGGGCCCTGTACCAAGAGACCCAGTACTTC. Translating it yields CASSSRSGGALYQETQYF. Supplemented by reference TRBV7-6 and TRBJ2-5, the full variable domain reads GAGVSQSPRYKVTKRGQDVALRCDPISGHVSLYWYRQALGQGPEFLTYFNYEAQQDKSGLPNDRFSAERPEGSISTLTIQRTEQRDSAMYRCASSSRSGGALYQETQYFGPGTRLLVL.

The gene calls are TRBV10-3 and TRBJ2-5; TRBD1 might be the D (5 bases). The V gene's germline CDR1 is ENHRY and CDR2 SYGVKD. The CDR3 loop spans 13 amino acids. The V end was cut by 3 bases, the J end by 5 bases, with 10 bases between. CDR3 amino acids: CAISERGLETQYF. CDR3 coding DNA: TGTGCCATCAGTGAAAGGGGATTGGAGACCCAGTACTTC.

This clone was counted only a few times. The chain employs TRBV21-1 and TRBJ1-4. TRBV21-1 is assigned pseudogene status. This CDR3 region has 14 residues. In DNA form, the CDR3 reads TGTGCCAGCAGCTCTGGGAGGTCGGACGAAAAACTGTTTTTT. This codes for CASSSGRSDEKLFF.

This chain connects TRBV11-1 to TRBJ2-7; 10 nucleotides agree with TRBD2. After removal of 3 bases from V and 1 base from J, the junction contained 3 bases not matched to a gene. This CDR3 has 15 amino acids. Germline V gene lookup returns CDR1 SGHAT and CDR2 FQDESV (reference sequence). The CDR3 nucleotides are TGTGCCAGCAGCTTGACTAGCGGGCTTTCCTACGAGCAGTACTTC. It codes for CASSLTSGLSYEQYF.

This rearrangement joins TRBV7-8 to TRBJ1-1; 9 bases are shared with TRBD1. V dropped 2 bases and J dropped 4; count of bases not matched to a gene: 14. The length of the CDR3 is 18 residues. The germline CDR1 and CDR2 sequences are SGHVS and FQNEAQ. The CDR3 nucleotides are TGTGCCAGCAGCTTAATCCCCTTCGGCGGGACAGGGAGCACTGAAGCTTTCTTT. As protein: CASSLIPFGGTGSTEAFF.

Here the CDR3 reads CASSLATSGQAHYGYTF. CDR3 bases: TGTGCCAGCAGTTTAGCAACATCCGGCCAGGCCCACTATGGCTACACCTTC. V and J are TRBV28 and TRBJ1-2, with D uncertain. V was trimmed by 2 bases and J by 3 bases, leaving 19 bases between them. Germline V gives CDR1 MDHEN, CDR2 SYDVKM. CDR3 length: 17 amino acids.

The CDR3 DNA reads TGTGCCAGCAGCCCCCTTATACAGGGGGGCTATAAGGACACTGAAGCTTTCTTT. Amino acid sequence: CASSPLIQGGYKDTEAFF. The chain joins TRBV4-2 to TRBJ1-1; 8 bases align to TRBD1. V gave up 4 bases and J gave up 3 bases; unmatched junction bases: 16. CDR1 LGHNA and CDR2 YNFKEQ come from the germline V gene. CDR3 length equals 18 residues.

This clone was recorded a few times. This rearrangement joins TRBV19 to TRBJ1-2, with a tentative D call TRBD1 (5 bases). CDR3 size: 18 residues. V lost 7 bases, J lost 5 bases, and 29 bases lay in between. The germline CDR1 and CDR2 sequences are LNHDA and SQIVND (reference sequence). CDR3 region: CASNHPPSIGRTSYGYTF. The CDR3 region has the DNA TGTGCCAGTAATCATCCCCCCTCCATCGGGCGGACATCGTATGGCTACACCTTC.

V usage is TRBV5-1 and J usage is TRBJ2-5; 9 bases line up with TRBD2. The J call is uncertain, as TRBJ2-7 better fits the DNA end. Germline CDR1 SGHRS, CDR2 YFSETQ. CDR3 length: 15 amino acids. The CDR3 sequence is CASSLVASGAYEQYF. The CDR3 bases are TGCGCCAGCAGCTTGGTGGCTAGCGGGGCCTACGAGCAGTACTTC.